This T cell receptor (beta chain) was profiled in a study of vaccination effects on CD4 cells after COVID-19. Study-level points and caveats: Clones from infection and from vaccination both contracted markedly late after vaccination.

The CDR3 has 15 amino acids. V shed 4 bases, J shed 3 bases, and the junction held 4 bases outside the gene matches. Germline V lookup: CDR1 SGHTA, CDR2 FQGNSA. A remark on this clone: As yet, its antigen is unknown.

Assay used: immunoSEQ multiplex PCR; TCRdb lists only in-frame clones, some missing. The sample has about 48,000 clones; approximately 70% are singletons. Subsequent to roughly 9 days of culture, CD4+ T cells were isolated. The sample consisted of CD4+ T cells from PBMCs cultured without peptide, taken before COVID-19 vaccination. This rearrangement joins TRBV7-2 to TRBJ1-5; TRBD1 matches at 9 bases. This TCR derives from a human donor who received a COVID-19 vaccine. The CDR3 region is CASSYNRGLNQPQHF. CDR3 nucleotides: TGTGCCAGCAGCTACAACAGGGGGCTCAATCAGCCCCAGCATTTT.